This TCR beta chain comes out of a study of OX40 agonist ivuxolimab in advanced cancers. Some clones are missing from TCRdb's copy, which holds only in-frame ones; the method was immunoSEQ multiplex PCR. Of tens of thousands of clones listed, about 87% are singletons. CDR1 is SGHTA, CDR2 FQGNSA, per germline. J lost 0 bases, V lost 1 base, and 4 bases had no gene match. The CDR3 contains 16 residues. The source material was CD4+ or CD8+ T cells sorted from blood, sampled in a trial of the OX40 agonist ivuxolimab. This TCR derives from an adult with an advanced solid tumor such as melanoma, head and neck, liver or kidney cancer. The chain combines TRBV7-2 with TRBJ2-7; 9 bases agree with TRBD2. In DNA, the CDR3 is TGTGCCAGCAGCTTAGATCGCGGGAGGGTCTCCTACGAGCAGTACTTC. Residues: CASSLDRGRVSYEQYF.